This T cell receptor beta chain was obtained from a study of OX40 agonist ivuxolimab in advanced cancers. Enrollment shut out patients with autoimmune disease history or systemic immunosuppression. Findings and caveats of the study: Near-lowest levels of clonal expansion characterized partial responders at 0.1-3.0 mg/kg.

Assay: immunoSEQ multiplex PCR; the TCRdb copy retains only in-frame clones and omits some. In the table there are roughly 68,000 clones, 65% to 90% of which are singletons. This clone was found once. The antigen is not known. The germline CDR1 and CDR2 sequences are SGHRS and YFSETQ. The CDR3 is made up of 15 amino acids. With 4 bases removed from V and 0 bases from J, the gap between germline ends came to 13 bases. The clonotype originates from an adult with an advanced solid tumor such as melanoma, head and neck, liver or kidney cancer. The source material was CD4+ or CD8+ T cells sorted from blood, sampled in a trial of the OX40 agonist ivuxolimab. The V gene is TRBV5-1, the J gene TRBJ1-1; tentative D call: TRBD1 (6 bases). CDR3 sequence (DNA): TGCGCCAGCAGCGCATACAGGGATATGAACACTGAAGCTTTCTTT. This encodes CASSAYRDMNTEAFF.